This entry features one T cell receptor beta chain sequence. Its target is not known. These data originate in a study of T-cell memory formation after mild COVID-19. Turning to the study itself: Across donors, TCR clusters were largely donor specific. Study-wide results and limits: Memory cells collected pre-infection included some clones that later responded, suggesting cross-reactive memory joined. SARS-CoV-2 specificity was not confirmed for second-wave clones peaking on day 37.

TCRdb ran MiXCR on the 5' RACE reads and lists one entry per CDR3 protein. The sample lists around 200,000 distinct CDR3 sequences, roughly 30% occurring once. What was sequenced was PBMCs or a T cell subset sorted from them (not recorded which). This receptor was identified in an adult woman who had mild COVID-19 (a few samples of this study predate the infection). Cell type and time point are not known.

For the CDR3, the DNA is TGTGCCAGCAGCCAACTTTCGACAGGAATTAGCACAGATACGCAGTATTTT. Protein: CASSQLSTGISTDTQYF. The rearrangement uses TRBV7-2 and TRBJ2-3; D is possibly TRBD1 (6 bases). The V gene lost 5 bases and the J gene lost 0 bases, with 18 bases spanning the gap. Germline loops: CDR1 SGHTA, CDR2 FQGNSA. This CDR3 region has 17 residues.